This T cell receptor (beta chain) was sequenced during a study of regulatory T cells in long-lasting Graves disease (dated by TCRdb to the early 2020s). Context from the whole study: Patients with newly diagnosed Graves' disease had been on antithyroid drugs for under 3 months. Peripheral blood TCR sequencing and RNA sequencing compared persistent Graves' disease patients with newly diagnosed Graves' disease patients. A total of around 35 samples were covered by TCR sequencing, comprising approximately 13 persistent and approximately 20 newly diagnosed Graves' disease patients. The study took place in China and was registered as a clinical trial.

The library was generated by multiplex PCR. Reads for this sample came from an Illumina HiSeq 4000. CDR3 regions were amplified by Arm-PCR with iRepertoire HTBI primers to construct TCR beta libraries. PCR products were gel purified before sequencing. The original methods were these. Gene usage analysis of CDR3 amino acid clonotypes used the 50 to 70 TRBV and about 15 TRBJ segments found across samples. Filtered high-quality paired reads were merged into contigs using COPE and FqMerger. BLAST was used to align contigs to the IMGT TRBV, TRBD and TRBJ reference genes, and CDR3 was defined following IMGT. Clonotypes above 0.1% frequency were classified as highly expanded clones. Shannon entropy was used to measure repertoire diversity, and the Gini coefficient was used to measure V-J evenness. Public clonotypes were defined as clonotypes shared by more than one individual. The raw public reads went through TCRdb reprocessing: fastp at Q25, MiXCR clone calling, in-frame beta chains kept. Rows matching on CDR3 protein sequence are summarized as one entry with the most common DNA and genes. These V and J calls derive from TCRdb rather than the authors' analysis. The sample table contains some 200,000 distinct CDR3 sequences; only one count was recorded for roughly 20% of them. Approximately 10% of the sample comes from the top ten.

This clonotype has at least ten counts. Its antigen is not yet known. Nothing much larger sits one base from this clone, and base qualities are not available. The sample's time point label, in plain terms: newly diagnosed GD, antithyroid drugs for less than 3 months. RNA was extracted from PBMCs in TRIzol for both TCR sequencing and RNA sequencing. Graves' disease was diagnosed according to American Thyroid Association guidelines. Recruitment of patients was carried out at an endocrinology department in Xi'an, China. Each patient gave approximately 8.8 milliliters of peripheral blood, collected in an EDTA anticoagulant tube. PBMCs were isolated by Ficoll Paque Plus density gradient separation without further T cell sorting. RNA quality was checked with an Agilent 2100 Bioanalyzer and agarose gel, and concentration with a NanoDrop 2000. General conclusions and limits of the study: Because the primary lesion, thyroid tissue, could not be accessed, the study looked at peripheral blood alone. Lower TCR Shannon entropy and fewer highly expanded clones were observed in persistent Graves' disease patients than in newly diagnosed patients, which suggested clonal expansion. Sequencing and analysis were restricted to the TCR beta chain. Persistent patients shared more public clonotypes among themselves (roughly 2,700) than newly diagnosed patients did (about 900). The small sample size was acknowledged by the authors as a limitation that may reduce accuracy. Preferential use of TRBV28, TRBJ1-2 and TRBJ2-5 was observed in persistent disease, whereas TRBV20-1 and TRBJ2-1 were favored in newly diagnosed disease.

Looking up the germline V gene yields CDR1 SGHAT and CDR2 FQNNGV. The CDR3, cysteine through phenylalanine, is 13 amino acids long. Left in the record is the CDR3 DNA by itself, 39 bases read in frame from the first base. The germline ends are 12 bases apart after V is trimmed by 2 bases and J by 8 bases. The sample was also linked to a second study, of T cells in Graves' hyperthyroidism and ophthalmopathy. As that second study puts it: Stable Graves' hyperthyroidism was defined as no progression to ophthalmopathy during 18 months of follow-up. Hyperthyroidism patients were aged 18 to 65 years and newly diagnosed, with disease duration of less than 2 months. Patients with uncontrolled infections, other autoimmune diseases, pregnancy or lactation were excluded. Diagnoses were based on clinical symptoms, serum thyroxine and TRAb, thyroid ultrasound and orbital computed tomography. The TCR CDR3 was subjected to a first round of RT-PCR using the HTBI primer set and the Qiagen OneStep RT-PCR kit. Most expanded thyroid clonotypes (frequency above 0.001) were also found in blood, which suggests that blood repertoires may mirror thyroid immune responses. A 13 V-J signature model separated ophthalmopathy from stable hyperthyroidism, with about 90% sensitivity and just under 84% specificity in cross-validation and 80%/75% in testing. In validation, the model predicted progression to ophthalmopathy a median of about 6 months before onset, with approximately 68% sensitivity and about 72% specificity. To identify distinguishing TCR V-J signatures, a discovery cohort of about a hundred patients was used, comprising 43 with Graves' ophthalmopathy and some 57 with stable Graves' hyperthyroidism. Prospective prediction of ophthalmopathy was tested in an independent validation cohort consisting of 18 hyperthyroidism patients and more than 15 patients who later progressed to ophthalmopathy. For training and testing, the roughly 97 patients in the discovery cohort were randomly divided in a 7:3 ratio. Thyroid tissue and blood T-cell repertoires from six Graves' hyperthyroidism patients were also compared in the study. After sampling, hyperthyroidism patients received methimazole starting at 30 mg daily, and ophthalmopathy patients received high-dose intravenous methylprednisolone. Libraries were constructed in a second round of multiplex PCR, after which size selection and purification were carried out. Paired-end sequencing of the libraries was performed with 100 bp reads on an Illumina HiSeq2000. SOAPnuke was used to process the raw data, throwing out any read that contained adapters or uncalled bases, had a mean Phred below 15, or lacked an exact constant-primer or identifier match. High-quality paired reads were merged with COPE v1.2.5, and unique nucleotide sequences were defined as clonotypes. MiTCR v1.1 was used to align the clonotypes against IMGT TRBV, TRBD and TRBJ reference segments. The analysis included only V-J combinations with a frequency above 0.0001, which together covered roughly 99% of the repertoires. A TCS score was defined as the ratio of F50 (clonal expansion) to E x V (chaos), with BLOSUM62-based TCRdist applied between CDR3 peptides within each V-J. Welch's t-statistics and random forest reduced just over 500 V-J features to 10 to 15, which were used in a naive Bayes classifier (R e1071). Sample size was not statistically predetermined, and blinding of investigators to group allocation was not performed. The paper describes TCR Vbeta CDR3 sequencing of 135 peripheral blood samples, made up of fewer than 50 ophthalmopathy patients, some 76 hyperthyroidism patients and 17 progressor patients.

The specimen was peripheral blood mononuclear cells (PBMCs), collected at new diagnosis, from a patient treated with antithyroid drugs. The chain employs TRBV11-2 and TRBJ1-2, with the D gene uncertain. The source of this sequence is a woman aged 25 to 39 with Graves disease. Donor details come from another sample of the same person, matched by shared clones. Here is the DNA: TGTGCCAGCAGCTTACCCAGGCGGAGAGGCTACACCTTC. Its protein is CASSLPRRRGYTF.